This TCR beta chain comes out of a study of OX40 agonist ivuxolimab in advanced cancers. Study-level background: Ivuxolimab, an antibody acting as an agonist of OX40 (CD134), was used to treat patients. Study outcomes and limitations: Still undetermined is the antigen specificity of the expanded peripheral T cells. Also present in some nonresponders was a low level of normalized T-cell clonal expansion.

CDR3 length equals 13 residues. Germline CDR1 reads SGDLS; CDR2 reads YYNGEE. The V end was cut by 4 bases, the J end by 6 bases, with 12 bases between. Concerning this clone: The antigen is undetermined.

Repertoires were generated with immunoSEQ multiplex PCR, while TCRdb's copy carries only in-frame clones and drops some. The sample has approximately 31,000 clones, approximately 85% seen once. The TCR was taken from an adult with an advanced solid tumor such as melanoma, head and neck, liver or kidney cancer. This chain links TRBV9 with TRBJ2-3, with D perhaps assigned TRBD1 or TRBD2 (5 bases each). Here the sequenced sample was CD4+ or CD8+ T cells sorted from blood, taken in a trial of the OX40 agonist ivuxolimab. The CDR3 region has the DNA TGTGCCAGCAGCTGGACTGGGGCGGATACGCAGTATTTT. The encoded protein is CASSWTGADTQYF.